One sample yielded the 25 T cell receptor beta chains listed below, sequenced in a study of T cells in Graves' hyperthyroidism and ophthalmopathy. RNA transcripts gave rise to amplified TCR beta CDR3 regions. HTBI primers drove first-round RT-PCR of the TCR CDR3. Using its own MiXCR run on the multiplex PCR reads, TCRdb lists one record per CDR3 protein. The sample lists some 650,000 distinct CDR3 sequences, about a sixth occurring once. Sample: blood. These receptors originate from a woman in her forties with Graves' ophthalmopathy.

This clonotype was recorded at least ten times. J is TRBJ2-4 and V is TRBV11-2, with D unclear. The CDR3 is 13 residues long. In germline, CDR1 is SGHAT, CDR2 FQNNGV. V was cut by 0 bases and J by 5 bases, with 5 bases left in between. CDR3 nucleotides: TGTGCCAGCAGCTTAGAAGTGCAAAACATTCAGTACTTC. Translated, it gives CASSLEVQNIQYF.

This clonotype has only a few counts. The CDR3 DNA sequence: TGTGCCATCAGTGAGGGACAGGGTTACAATGAGCAGTTCTTC. Its translation: CAISEGQGYNEQFF. The chain combines TRBV10-3 with TRBJ2-1; 8 nucleotides match TRBD1. V gave up 2 bases and J gave up 4 bases; unmatched junction bases: 1. This CDR3 comprises 14 residues. From germline, CDR1 is ENHRY and CDR2 SYGVKD.

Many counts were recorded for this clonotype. CDR3 in DNA: TGTGCCTGGAGTGTGGGCAATGAGCAGTTCTTC. It specifies CAWSVGNEQFF. V gene TRBV30 combines with J gene TRBJ2-1; the D is unclear. Trimming stripped 0 bases from V and 6 bases from J, with 3 bases between. Germline V gene lookup returns CDR1 GTSNPN and CDR2 SVGIG (reference sequence). The length of the CDR3 is 11 residues.

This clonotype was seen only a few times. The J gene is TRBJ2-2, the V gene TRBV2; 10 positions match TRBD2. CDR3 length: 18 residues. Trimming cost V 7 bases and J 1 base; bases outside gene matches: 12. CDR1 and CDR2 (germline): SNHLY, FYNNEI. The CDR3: CASMALAGPLVNTGELFF. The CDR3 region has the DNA TGTGCCAGCATGGCACTAGCGGGACCATTAGTGAACACCGGGGAGCTGTTTTTT.

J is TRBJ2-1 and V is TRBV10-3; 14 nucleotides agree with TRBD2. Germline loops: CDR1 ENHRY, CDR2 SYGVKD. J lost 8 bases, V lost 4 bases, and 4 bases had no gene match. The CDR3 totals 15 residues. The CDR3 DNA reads TGTGCCATCAGTGGGACTAGCGGGAGGTCATATGAGCAGTTCTTC. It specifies CAISGTSGRSYEQFF.

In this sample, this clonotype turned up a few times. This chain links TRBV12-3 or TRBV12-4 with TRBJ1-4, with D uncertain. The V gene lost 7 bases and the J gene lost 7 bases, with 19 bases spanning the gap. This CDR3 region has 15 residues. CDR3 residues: CASTPRRAPGEKLFF. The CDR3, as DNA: TGTGCCAGCACCCCGCGACGAGCCCCAGGTGAAAAACTGTTTTTT.

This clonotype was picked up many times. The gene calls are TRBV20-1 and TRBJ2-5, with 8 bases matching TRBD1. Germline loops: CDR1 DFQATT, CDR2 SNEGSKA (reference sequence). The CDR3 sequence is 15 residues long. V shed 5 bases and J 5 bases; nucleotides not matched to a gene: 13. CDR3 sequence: CSAEESGGNGETQYF. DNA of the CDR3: TGCAGTGCTGAAGAATCAGGGGGCAACGGGGAGACCCAGTACTTC.

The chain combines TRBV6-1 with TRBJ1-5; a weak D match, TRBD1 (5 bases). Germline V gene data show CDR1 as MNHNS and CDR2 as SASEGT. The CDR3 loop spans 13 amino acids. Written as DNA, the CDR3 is TGTGTAACCGGGACGGCTAGAAATCAGCCCCAGCATTTT. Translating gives CVTGTARNQPQHF.

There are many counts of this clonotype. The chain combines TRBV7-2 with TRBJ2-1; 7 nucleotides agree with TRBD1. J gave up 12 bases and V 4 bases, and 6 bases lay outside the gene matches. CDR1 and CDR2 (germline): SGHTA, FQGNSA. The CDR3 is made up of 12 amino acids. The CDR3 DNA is TGTGCCAGCAGCTCCTACAGGGGTATGCAGTTCTTC. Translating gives CASSSYRGMQFF.

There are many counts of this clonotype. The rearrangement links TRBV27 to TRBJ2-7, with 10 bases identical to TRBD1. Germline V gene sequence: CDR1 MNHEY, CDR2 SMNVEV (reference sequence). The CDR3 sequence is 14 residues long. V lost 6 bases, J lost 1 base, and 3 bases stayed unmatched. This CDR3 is CASRGTGVSYEQYF. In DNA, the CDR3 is TGTGCCAGCAGGGGGACAGGGGTGTCCTACGAGCAGTACTTC.

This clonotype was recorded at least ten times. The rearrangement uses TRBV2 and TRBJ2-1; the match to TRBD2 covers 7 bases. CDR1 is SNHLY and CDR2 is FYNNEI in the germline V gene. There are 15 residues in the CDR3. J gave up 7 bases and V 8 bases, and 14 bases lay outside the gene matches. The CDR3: CASGGAGFPGNEQFF. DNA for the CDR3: TGTGCCAGCGGTGGAGCGGGATTCCCAGGAAATGAGCAGTTCTTC.

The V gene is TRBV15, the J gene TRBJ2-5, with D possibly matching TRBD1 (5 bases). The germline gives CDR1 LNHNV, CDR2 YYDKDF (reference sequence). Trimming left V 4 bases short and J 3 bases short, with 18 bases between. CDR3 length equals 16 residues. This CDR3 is CATSKGSPGLEETQYF. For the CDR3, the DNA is TGTGCCACCAGCAAGGGTTCCCCAGGGTTGGAAGAGACCCAGTACTTC.

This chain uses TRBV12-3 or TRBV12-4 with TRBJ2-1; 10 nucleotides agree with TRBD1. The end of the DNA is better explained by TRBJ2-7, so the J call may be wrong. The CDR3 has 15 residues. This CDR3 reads CASGPPGTGANEQYF. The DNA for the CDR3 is TGTGCCAGCGGCCCTCCGGGGACAGGGGCTAATGAGCAGTACTTC.

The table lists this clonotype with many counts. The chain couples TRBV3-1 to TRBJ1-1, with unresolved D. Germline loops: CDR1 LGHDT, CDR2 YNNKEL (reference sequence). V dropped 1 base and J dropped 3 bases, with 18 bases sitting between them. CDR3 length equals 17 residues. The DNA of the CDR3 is TGTGCCAGCAGCCAAGCAACAGTCTCTTTCTATCACACTGAAGCTTTCTTT. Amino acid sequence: CASSQATVSFYHTEAFF.

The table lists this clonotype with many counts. The CDR3 DNA is TGCAGCGTTCTCCCCGAGGGGATCTATGGCTACACCTTC. It encodes CSVLPEGIYGYTF. The chain combines TRBV29-1 with TRBJ1-2; D perhaps matches TRBD1 (5 bases). The germline CDR1 and CDR2 sequences are SQVTM and ANQGSEA. This CDR3 is built from 13 residues. Trimming stripped 5 bases from V and 4 bases from J, with 14 bases between.

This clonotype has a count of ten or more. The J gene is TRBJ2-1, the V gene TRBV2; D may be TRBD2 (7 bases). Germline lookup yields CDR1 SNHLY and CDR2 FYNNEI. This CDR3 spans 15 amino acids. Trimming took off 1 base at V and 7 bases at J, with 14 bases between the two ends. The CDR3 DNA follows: TGTGCCAGCAGTGAAGAGGGGGGGGCATGGAATGAGCAGTTCTTC. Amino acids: CASSEEGGAWNEQFF.

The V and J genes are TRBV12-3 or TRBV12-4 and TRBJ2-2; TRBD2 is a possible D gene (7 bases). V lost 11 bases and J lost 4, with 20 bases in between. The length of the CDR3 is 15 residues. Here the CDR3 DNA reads TGTGCCTGGGGGGGGGCTAGCGGCGGCACCGGGGAGCTGTTTTTT. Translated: CAWGGASGGTGELFF.

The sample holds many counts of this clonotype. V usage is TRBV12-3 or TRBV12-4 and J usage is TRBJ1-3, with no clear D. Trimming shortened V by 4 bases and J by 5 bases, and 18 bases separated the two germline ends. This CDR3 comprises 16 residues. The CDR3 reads CASSSTRTRVRNTIYF. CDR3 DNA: TGTGCCAGCAGTTCGACCCGTACACGGGTCAGAAACACCATATATTTT.

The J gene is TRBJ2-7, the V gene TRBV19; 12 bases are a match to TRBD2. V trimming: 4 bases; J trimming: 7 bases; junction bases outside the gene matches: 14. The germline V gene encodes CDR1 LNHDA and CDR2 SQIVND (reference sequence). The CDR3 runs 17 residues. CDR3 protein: CASSRRLAGEMSGEQYF. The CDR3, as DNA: TGTGCCAGTAGTAGAAGACTAGCGGGAGAGATGTCTGGGGAGCAGTACTTC.

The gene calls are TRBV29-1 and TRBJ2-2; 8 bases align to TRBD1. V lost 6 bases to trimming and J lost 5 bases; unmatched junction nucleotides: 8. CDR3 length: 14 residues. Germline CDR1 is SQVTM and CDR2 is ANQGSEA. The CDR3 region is CSVKKQGVTGELFF. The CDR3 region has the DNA TGCAGCGTAAAAAAACAGGGGGTGACCGGGGAGCTGTTTTTT.

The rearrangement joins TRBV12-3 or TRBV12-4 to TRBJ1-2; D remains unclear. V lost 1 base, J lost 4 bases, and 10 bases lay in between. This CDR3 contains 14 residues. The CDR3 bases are TGTGCCAGCAGTTTAGGACGGAGGGCCTATGGCTACACCTTC. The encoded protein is CASSLGRRAYGYTF.

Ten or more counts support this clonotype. The CDR3, as DNA: TGTGCCAGCAGTCAAACCGGGACGCTGGTTAGCGAGCAGTACTTC. Protein sequence: CASSQTGTLVSEQYF. The rearrangement links TRBV11-2 to TRBJ2-7; D may correspond to TRBD1 or TRBD2 (5 bases each). The CDR3 covers 15 residues. Germline V CDR1 and CDR2: SGHAT, FQNNGV. Trimming pared 6 bases from V and 6 bases from J, leaving 21 bases between.

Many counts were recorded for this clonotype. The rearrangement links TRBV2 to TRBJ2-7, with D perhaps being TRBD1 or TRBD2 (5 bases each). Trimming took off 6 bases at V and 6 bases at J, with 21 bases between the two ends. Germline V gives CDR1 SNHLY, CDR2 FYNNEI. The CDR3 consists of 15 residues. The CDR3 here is CASSEPLAGLGEQYF. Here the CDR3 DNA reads TGTGCCAGCAGCGAACCCCTAGCAGGGCTGGGCGAGCAGTACTTC.

For the CDR3, the DNA is TGTGCCAGCAGCAAGTGGGGTGGCGGACTAGCGGGGTCAGATACGCAGTATTTT. It yields the protein CASSKWGGGLAGSDTQYF. This chain links TRBV7-9 with TRBJ2-3; 12 bases align to TRBD2. The V gene's germline CDR1 is SEHNR and CDR2 FQNEAQ (reference sequence). The CDR3 runs to 18 residues. V shed 5 bases, J shed 4 bases, and the junction held 13 bases outside the gene matches.

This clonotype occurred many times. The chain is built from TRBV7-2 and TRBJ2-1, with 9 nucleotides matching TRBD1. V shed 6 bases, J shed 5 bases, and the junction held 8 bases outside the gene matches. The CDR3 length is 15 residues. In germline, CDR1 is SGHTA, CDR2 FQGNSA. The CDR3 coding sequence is TGTGCCAGCAGTCCGGACAGGGGACGGGACAATGAGCAGTTCTTC. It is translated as CASSPDRGRDNEQFF.